This TCR beta chain was recovered during a study of beta chain features in type 1 diabetes. The whole isolated RNA underwent reverse transcription, so sequencing captured expressed TCRB transcripts. The table came from immunoSEQ multiplex PCR; TCRdb's copy has only in-frame clones and leaves some out. The sample has just over 450,000 clones, around 28% seen once. This CDR3 is 15 amino acids long. Per the germline V gene, CDR1 is MNHEY and CDR2 is SVGAGI. V lost 0 bases, J lost 3 bases, and 1 base stayed unmatched. V is TRBV6-5 and J is TRBJ2-5; the match to TRBD1 covers 10 bases. The sequence was obtained from a man between 18 and 29 years old in good health. Sequenced input: naive CD4+ T cells from blood. This chain's CDR3 is CASSYSGTGEETQYF. CDR3 DNA sequence: TGTGCCAGCAGTTACTCCGGGACAGGGGAAGAGACCCAGTACTTC.